What follows are 13 T cell receptor beta chains derived from one specimen sequenced in a study of blood T cell repertoires in COVID-19. This table comes from immunoSEQ multiplex PCR, and its TCRdb copy is limited to in-frame clones, with some not included. The repertoire holds 90,000 to 110,000 clones, with 65% to 90% as singletons. The material sequenced was peripheral blood. The receptors stem from a man of 80 years or more with acute or convalescent COVID-19.

CDR3 protein: CASSPPPGLRTDTQYF. The DNA for the CDR3 is TGTGCCAGTAGTCCACCCCCGGGACTTCGCACAGATACGCAGTATTTT. The chain has TRBV19 and TRBJ2-3; D may be TRBD2 (6 bases). The CDR3 spans 16 residues. Trimming cost V 5 bases and J 1 base, with 16 bases left between them. Germline V gene lookup returns CDR1 LNHDA and CDR2 SQIVND (reference sequence).

The chain uses TRBV4-1 and TRBJ2-7, with a tentative D call TRBD2 (8 bases). The CDR3 has 16 residues. Trimming shortened V by 4 bases and J by 0 bases, and 16 bases separated the two germline ends. Germline V gives CDR1 MGHRA, CDR2 YSYEKL. CDR3 DNA: TGCGCCAGCAGCCTAGGGGGCGGGAGGTTCTCCTACGAGCAGTACTTC. This sequence encodes CASSLGGGRFSYEQYF.

A word on this clone: Other DNA sequences in this sample translate to the same CDR3. The rearrangement joins TRBV12-3 or TRBV12-4 to TRBJ1-5; TRBD1 is a possible D gene (6 bases). The CDR3 length is 13 residues. Trimming removed 5 bases from V and 4 bases from J, with 9 bases in between. The CDR3 is CASSPQGNQPQHF. In DNA form, the CDR3 reads TGTGCCAGCAGTCCACAGGGAAATCAGCCCCAGCATTTT.

This clone occurred once. The chain links TRBV7-2 to TRBJ2-2; 8 bases fit TRBD1. The CDR3 spans 16 residues. Losses at the gene ends were 6 bases for V and 1 base for J; bases not matched to a gene: 7. The germline CDR1 and CDR2 sequences are SGHTA and FQGNSA. The CDR3 reads CASRRVTGENTGELFF. The CDR3, as DNA: TGTGCCAGCAGACGCGTGACAGGGGAGAACACCGGGGAGCTGTTTTTT.

This rearrangement joins TRBV6-5 to TRBJ1-5; 8 bases are a match to TRBD1. Germline lookup yields CDR1 MNHEY and CDR2 SVGAGI. Trimming took 6 bases from V and 1 from J; bases not matched to a gene: 5. The CDR3 length is 15 residues. CDR3 region: CASSPDRASNQPQHF. CDR3 in DNA: TGTGCCAGCAGCCCGGACAGGGCAAGCAATCAGCCCCAGCATTTT.

The chain couples TRBV5-1 to TRBJ1-6, with D possibly matching TRBD1 (5 bases). Trimming shortened V by 0 bases and J by 9 bases, and 13 bases separated the two germline ends. Looked up from germline, CDR1 is SGHRS and CDR2 is YFSETQ. CDR3 length: 15 residues. In DNA form, the CDR3 reads TGCGCCAGCAGCTTGGAAGCAGGGAAGGGTTCACCCCTCCACTTT. Amino acid sequence: CASSLEAGKGSPLHF. The entire variable domain, with the rest obtained from reference TRBV5-1 and TRBJ1-6, is as follows: KAGVTQTPRYLIKTRGQQVTLSCSPISGHRSVSWYQQTPGQGLQFLFEYFSETQRNKGNFPGRFSGRQFSNSRSEMNVSTLELGDSALYLCASSLEAGKGSPLHFGNGTRLTVT.

The chain joins TRBV28 to TRBJ2-3; TRBD2 matches 8 bases. Germline-derived CDR1 and CDR2 are MDHEN and SYDVKM. J lost 2 bases, V lost 2 bases, and 9 bases had no gene match. CDR3 length: 17 residues. The CDR3 protein is CASSLVGLGRATDTQYF. In nucleotides, the CDR3 is TGTGCCAGCAGTTTAGTGGGACTAGGACGGGCCACAGATACGCAGTATTTT.

This clone was seen a single time. J is TRBJ2-7 and V is TRBV7-9, with TRBD2 identical over 9 bases. The CDR3 contains 16 residues. V trimming: 5 bases; J trimming: 6 bases; junction bases outside the gene matches: 14. CDR1 is SEHNR, CDR2 FQNEAQ, per germline (reference sequence). CDR3 loop: CASSAAVLLAGGEQYF. CDR3 nucleotide sequence: TGTGCCAGCAGCGCCGCAGTATTACTAGCGGGCGGCGAGCAGTACTTC.

V gene TRBV5-1 combines with J gene TRBJ1-1; D possibly corresponds to TRBD1 (5 bases). The V gene's germline CDR1 is SGHRS and CDR2 YFSETQ. The ends were cut back, 1 base at V and 4 bases at J, with 11 bases in the middle. The CDR3 contains 14 residues. CDR3 sequence: CASSLQGGFTEAFF. CDR3 nucleotide sequence: TGCGCCAGCAGCTTGCAGGGCGGATTCACTGAAGCTTTCTTT.

This chain uses TRBV4-1 with TRBJ1-4, with 9 bases identical to TRBD1. The CDR3 totals 16 residues. Germline values: CDR1 MGHRA, CDR2 YSYEKL. Trimming removed 4 bases from V and 2 bases from J; junction bases left unmatched: 5. The CDR3 bases are TGCGCCAGCAGCCCCGGACAGGGGAGTACTAATGAAAAACTGTTTTTT. Translating gives CASSPGQGSTNEKLFF.

In DNA form, the CDR3 reads TGTGCCAGCAGCTCTGGACAGACTACAGATACGCAGTATTTT. Translating gives CASSSGQTTDTQYF. This chain uses TRBV7-3 with TRBJ2-3; weak D call: TRBD1 (6 bases). The CDR3 contains 14 residues. Germline V gives CDR1 SGHTA, CDR2 FQGTGA. V shed 4 bases and J shed 3 bases, with 11 bases lying between them.

The rearrangement joins TRBV29-1 to TRBJ1-2, with 7 bases that match TRBD1. This CDR3 is 13 amino acids long. With V trimmed by 3 bases and J by 8 bases, 9 bases remained unmatched. Germline CDR1 reads SQVTM; CDR2 reads ANQGSEA. The CDR3 sequence: CSVDRQGVAGYTF. The CDR3 DNA reads TGCAGCGTTGACCGGCAGGGGGTCGCAGGCTACACCTTC.

The CDR3 here is CASRRTGGTDTQYF. CDR3 sequence (DNA): TGTGCCAGCAGGCGAACAGGGGGGACAGATACGCAGTATTTT. The rearrangement uses TRBV28 and TRBJ2-3; 8 bases fit TRBD1. The CDR3 is 14 residues long. Unmatched junction bases numbered 5, after V lost 6 bases and J lost 3 bases. Germline V CDR1 and CDR2: MDHEN, SYDVKM. The full variable domain, in which reference TRBV28 and TRBJ2-3 provide the parts outside the CDR3, is DVKVTQSSRYLVKRTGEKVFLECVQDMDHENMFWYRQDPGLGLRLIYFSYDVKMKEKGDIPEGYSVSREKKERFSLILESASTNQTSMYLCASRRTGGTDTQYFGPGTRLTVL.